A single sample gave rise to the 11 T cell receptor beta chains below, sequenced in a study of T cell repertoires in cytomegalovirus infection. One entry per CDR3 protein, called by TCRdb with MiXCR from the reads. Of more than 350,000 distinct CDR3 sequences in the sample, roughly a third were seen once. Sequencing was carried out using PBMCs. Receptors originate from a human donor in good health (CMV status not recorded). Some clones in this sample may be carry-over from other donors' samples.

There are many counts of this clonotype. V gene TRBV11-2 combines with J gene TRBJ1-2; no reliable D call. The V gene lost 2 bases and the J gene lost 9 bases, with 16 bases spanning the gap. Germline values: CDR1 SGHAT, CDR2 FQNNGV. This CDR3 region has 14 residues. CDR3 coding DNA: TGTGCCAGCAGCTTATGGGCGGGAAGGGAAAGCTACACCTTC. Translation gives CASSLWAGRESYTF.

In this sample, this clonotype turned up many times. This sequence joins TRBV28 and TRBJ2-5, with D tentatively TRBD2 (6 bases). The CDR3 contains 14 residues. Germline CDR1 and CDR2: MDHEN and SYDVKM. Trimming stripped 5 bases from V and 2 bases from J, with 12 bases between. The CDR3 here is CASSPQAGQETQYF. CDR3 coding DNA: TGTGCCAGCAGTCCTCAGGCGGGACAAGAGACCCAGTACTTC.

This clonotype was counted only a few times. V is TRBV20-1 and J is TRBJ2-3, with D perhaps assigned TRBD1 or TRBD2 (6 bases each). CDR1 is DFQATT and CDR2 is SNEGSKA in the germline V gene (reference sequence). CDR3 length: 17 amino acids. The ends were cut back, 0 bases at V and 0 bases at J, with 16 bases in the middle. CDR3 loop: CSARDIGGRTSTDTQYF. In DNA form, the CDR3 reads TGCAGTGCTAGAGATATTGGGGGGCGGACTAGCACAGATACGCAGTATTTT.

This clonotype was recorded at least ten times. V and J are TRBV7-6 and TRBJ2-2; D gene ambiguous. The CDR3 is 14 residues long. Germline V gene sequence: CDR1 SGHVS, CDR2 FNYEAQ. The V and J ends lost 1 base and 0 bases respectively, with 3 bases between them. The CDR3 here is CASSLVSNTGELFF. The CDR3 region has the DNA TGTGCCAGCAGCTTAGTTTCGAACACCGGGGAGCTGTTTTTT.

The chain has TRBV29-1 and TRBJ2-1; 8 bases map to TRBD2. Germline CDR1 reads SQVTM; CDR2 reads ANQGSEA. The CDR3 has 15 amino acids. V lost 1 base to trimming and J lost 7 bases; unmatched junction nucleotides: 9. CDR3 sequence reads: CSVEVSGGLSNEQFF. The CDR3 coding sequence is TGCAGCGTTGAAGTGTCGGGGGGGCTTTCGAATGAGCAGTTCTTC.

This clonotype has at least ten counts. The chain links TRBV6-1 to TRBJ1-5, with 8 bases fitting TRBD1. The trim removed 6 bases at V and 6 bases at J, leaving 4 bases unmatched. Looked up from germline, CDR1 is MNHNS and CDR2 is SASEGT. This CDR3 region has 13 residues. Here the CDR3 DNA reads TGTGCCAGCAGGACAGGGGACTCTCAGCCCCAGCATTTT. Residues: CASRTGDSQPQHF.

The sample holds a few counts of this clonotype. CDR3: CASSDQGTDTQYF. CDR3 nucleotides: TGTGCCAGCAGTGATCAGGGCACAGATACGCAGTATTTT. The V call is TRBV6-1, the J call TRBJ2-3; D remains unclear. CDR1 and CDR2 (germline): MNHNS, SASEGT. V shed 3 bases and J shed 1 base, with 5 bases lying between them. This CDR3 region has 13 residues.

This clonotype was observed at least ten times. The V call is TRBV7-6, the J call TRBJ1-3; no clear D. The CDR3 has 16 amino acids. Germline V lookup: CDR1 SGHVS, CDR2 FNYEAQ. V gave up 0 bases and J gave up 0 bases, with 9 bases separating them. In nucleotides, the CDR3 is TGTGCCAGCAGCTTAGCGTCGCAGGACTCTGGAAACACCATATATTTT. It codes for CASSLASQDSGNTIYF.

As for this clonotype: Lacking the conserved final phenylalanine or tryptophan, this CDR3 likely reflects a read error. The chain employs TRBV19 and TRBJ2-6, with D unclear. The CDR3 contains 19 residues. Germline CDR1 reads LNHDA; CDR2 reads SQIVND (reference sequence). V was shortened by 4 bases and J by 2 bases, with 21 bases between the two germline ends. As DNA, the CDR3 is TGTGCCAGTAGTAACCACCCGTCTTGGCCAAGAACTGGGGCCAACGTCCTGACTTCC. This codes for CASSNHPSWPRTGANVLTS.

The table lists this clonotype with a few counts. The J gene is TRBJ1-1, the V gene TRBV18; TRBD1 matches 10 bases. With 3 bases clipped from V and 1 base from J, the junction kept 2 bases outside the gene matches. This CDR3 has 15 amino acids. Per the germline V gene, CDR1 is KGHSH and CDR2 is LQKENI. The CDR3 here is CASSPRQGANTEAFF. The CDR3, as DNA: TGTGCCAGCTCACCGCGACAGGGGGCGAACACTGAAGCTTTCTTT.

This chain joins TRBV11-2 and TRBJ2-3; no clear D. Per the germline V gene, CDR1 is SGHAT and CDR2 is FQNNGV. The CDR3 length is 15 residues. The V gene lost 4 bases and the J gene lost 0 bases, with 11 bases spanning the gap. CDR3: CASSSLWGSTDTQYF. CDR3 DNA: TGTGCCAGCAGCTCCCTTTGGGGAAGCACAGATACGCAGTATTTT.